Listed here are 10 T cell receptor beta chains from one sample, sequenced in a study of vaccination effects on CD4 cells after COVID-19 (dated by TCRdb to between 2021 and 2024). No antigen has been identified for these receptors. To identify antigen-specific CD4+ T cell clonotypes by their expansion, the ViraFEST assay first stimulated PBMC with viral peptide pools and then applied TCR sequencing. After roughly 11 days of culture, CD4+ T cells were isolated with the EasySep CD4+ T cell isolation kit. PCR-confirmed SARS-CoV-2 infection had occurred in convalescent patients between March and December 2020, before the Alpha, Beta and Delta variants emerged in the United States. The library was built by means of the immunoSEQ multiplex PCR assay. TCRdb re-hosts the immuneACCESS table, in-frame sequences only. Its copies lack some clones; in the studies checked, an unresolved V gene accounts for under half of them, and the cause for the rest is not known. The sample contains under 55,000 clones, roughly 80% of them found a single time. The top ten hold around 28% of the sample.

Source: CD4+ T cells from PBMCs cultured with a peptide pool, taken before COVID-19 vaccination. All receptors derive from a human donor who had a prior SARS-CoV-2 infection.

This chain links TRBV3-1 (or the pseudogene TRBV3-2) with TRBJ1-2, with a tentative D call TRBD1 (6 bases). V was trimmed by 6 bases and J by 8 bases, leaving 22 bases between them. The CDR3 sequence is 15 residues long. CDR1 is LGHDT, CDR2 YNNKEL, per germline (reference sequence). The DNA of the CDR3 is TGTGCCAGCAGTCACGGTGCCCTCGGGGGGCGAGGCTACACCTTC. Translated: CASSHGALGGRGYTF.

This clone was counted a few times. The chain joins TRBV30 to TRBJ2-7; D is perhaps TRBD1 or TRBD2 (5 bases each). The germline V gene has CDR1 GTSNPN and CDR2 SVGIG (reference sequence). Trimming took 3 bases from V and 1 from J, leaving 10 bases between them. The length of the CDR3 is 13 residues. CDR3 in DNA: TGTGCCTGGAGCGACGGGGCATCCTACGAGCAGTACTTC. Protein sequence: CAWSDGASYEQYF.

The chain combines TRBV11-3 with TRBJ2-7; D may be TRBD2 (5 bases). Germline lookup yields CDR1 SGHNT and CDR2 YENEEA. The CDR3 runs to 11 residues. V was shortened by 9 bases and J by 3 bases, with 9 bases between the two germline ends. CDR3 region: CASRSGYEQYF. The CDR3 bases are TGTGCCAGTAGAAGCGGCTACGAGCAGTACTTC.

The chain joins TRBV5-1 to TRBJ1-4, with D unclear. This CDR3 region has 14 residues. CDR1 SGHRS and CDR2 YFSETQ come from the germline V gene. V lost 0 bases and J lost 4, with 7 bases in between. CDR3 amino acids: CASSLEGDNEKLFF. DNA for the CDR3: TGCGCCAGCAGCTTGGAAGGAGATAATGAAAAACTGTTTTTT.

J is TRBJ2-7 and V is TRBV7-2; D gene uncertain. There are 15 residues in the CDR3. Trimming left V 2 bases short and J 0 bases short, with 11 bases between. The V gene's germline CDR1 is SGHTA and CDR2 FQGNSA. This CDR3 is CASSLKGTSSYEQYF. The CDR3 DNA sequence: TGTGCCAGCAGCTTAAAGGGAACGAGCTCCTACGAGCAGTACTTC.

Only one count was recorded for this clone. This sequence joins TRBV24-1 and TRBJ2-2; tentative D call: TRBD2 (6 bases). The CDR3 consists of 17 residues. Germline CDR1 and CDR2: KGHDR and SFDVKD. The V end was cut by 6 bases, the J end by 5 bases, with 21 bases between. CDR3 sequence reads: CATSPLAGRGETGELFF. The CDR3 DNA reads as TGTGCCACCAGTCCGTTGGCAGGCCGCGGGGAGACCGGGGAGCTGTTTTTT.

The V call is TRBV5-6, the J call TRBJ1-2; no reliable D call. V was cut by 2 bases and J by 5 bases, with 13 bases left in between. Germline assignment: CDR1 SGHDT and CDR2 YYEEEE. The CDR3 covers 14 residues. The CDR3 nucleotides read TGTGCCAGCAGCTTTGTGGAGGGAAGGTATGGCTACACCTTC. Translated, it gives CASSFVEGRYGYTF.

V is TRBV12-3 or TRBV12-4 and J is TRBJ2-3; D remains ambiguous. The ends were cut back, 1 base at V and 6 bases at J, with 8 bases in the middle. CDR3 length: 13 amino acids. CDR3 amino acids: CASSLDEVDTQYF. CDR3 coding DNA: TGTGCCAGCAGTTTAGATGAGGTCGATACGCAGTATTTT.

This sequence joins TRBV9 and TRBJ2-1; unclear D gene. Deletions cut 0 bases from V and 6 bases from J, with 13 bases between. The CDR3 runs 15 residues. Germline CDR1 SGDLS, CDR2 YYNGEE. For the CDR3, the DNA is TGTGCCAGCAGCGTAGAGGGTCTGGATGGCAATGAGCAGTTCTTC. Its translation: CASSVEGLDGNEQFF.

This chain uses TRBV6-1 with TRBJ2-2; possibly TRBD2 for D (6 bases). The CDR3 consists of 14 residues. Germline loops: CDR1 MNHNS, CDR2 SASEGT. V was trimmed by 2 bases and J by 5 bases, leaving 9 bases between them. In DNA form, the CDR3 reads TGTGCCAGCAGTGAATGGCGGGGAACCGGGGAGCTGTTTTTT. This translates into CASSEWRGTGELFF.